Below are 9 T cell receptor beta chains sequenced from a single sample in a study of T-cell memory formation after mild COVID-19. MiXCR, applied by TCRdb to the 5' RACE reads, yields one record per CDR3 protein. Of 95,000 to 120,000 distinct CDR3 sequences listed, 22% are singletons. Specimen: PBMCs or a T cell subset sorted from them (not recorded which). These receptors came from a man aged 18-30 years who had mild COVID-19 (a few samples of this study predate the infection). Cell type and time point are not known.

This clonotype was found a few times. The CDR3 nucleotides read TGTGCCAGCAGCCAAGCTACCGGGACAGGACTCTACGAGCAGTACTTC. Residues: CASSQATGTGLYEQYF. The chain combines TRBV4-2 with TRBJ2-7, with 8 bases aligning to TRBD1. V lost 1 base and J lost 3; bases outside the gene matches: 8. Germline V CDR1 and CDR2: LGHNA, YNFKEQ. The CDR3 runs to 16 residues.

A single count supports this clonotype. The genes are TRBV12-3 or TRBV12-4 and TRBJ1-2, with 10 positions matching TRBD1. The CDR3 is 16 residues long. Trimming cost V 3 bases and J 5 bases; bases outside gene matches: 9. The CDR3 loop reads CASSFAVRGQGYGYTF. The CDR3 DNA reads TGTGCCAGCAGTTTTGCAGTACGGGGACAGGGGTATGGCTACACCTTC.

The chain carries TRBV20-1 and TRBJ1-2; D unclear. The CDR3 contains 14 residues. The germline V and J ends were trimmed by 0 bases and 8 bases, with 16 bases remaining between them. Germline V CDR1 and CDR2: DFQATT, SNEGSKA (reference sequence). The CDR3 loop is CSAREPASPRGYTF. CDR3 nucleotides: TGCAGTGCTAGAGAACCAGCCTCCCCGCGGGGCTACACCTTC.

This clonotype showed up just a few times. The chain links TRBV4-3 to TRBJ2-3; D gene ambiguous. This CDR3 has 14 residues. Per the germline V gene, CDR1 is LGHNA and CDR2 is YSLEER. V shed 6 bases and J shed 2 bases, with 12 bases lying between them. CDR3 coding DNA: TGCGCCAGCAGGGGGTGGGGTCCCACAGATACGCAGTATTTT. Translated, it gives CASRGWGPTDTQYF.

The rearrangement links TRBV12-3 or TRBV12-4 to TRBJ1-1; D uncertain. The V and J ends lost 6 bases and 9 bases respectively, with 17 bases between them. The CDR3 length is 13 residues. CDR3 nucleotide sequence: TGTGCCAGCAGCCGGGTGGTGGACCAAAAAGCTTTCTTT. Its protein product is CASSRVVDQKAFF.

The table lists this clonotype with a few counts. This chain links TRBV20-1 with TRBJ1-2; the D is unclear. V was clipped by 0 bases and J by 4 bases, with 18 bases between them. CDR1 and CDR2 from the germline V gene are DFQATT and SNEGSKA (reference sequence). The CDR3 is made up of 16 amino acids. The CDR3 loop reads CSARDGQLITTYGYTF. The CDR3 DNA follows: TGCAGTGCTAGAGATGGCCAGCTCATTACCACCTATGGCTACACCTTC.

This chain joins TRBV7-8 and TRBJ1-2, with D uncertain. The V gene's germline CDR1 is SGHVS and CDR2 FQNEAQ. Trimming stripped 3 bases from V and 6 bases from J, with 17 bases between. The CDR3 consists of 15 residues. DNA for the CDR3: TGTGCCAGCAGCTTTAGGAAGCAGACAAAAGATGGCTACACCTTC. Its translation is CASSFRKQTKDGYTF.

In this sample, this clonotype turned up many times. The chain combines TRBV5-1 with TRBJ2-7; no definite D call. The CDR3 loop spans 13 amino acids. The V gene lost 5 bases and the J gene lost 2 bases, with 11 bases spanning the gap. Germline CDR1 is SGHRS and CDR2 is YFSETQ. CDR3 in amino acids: CASSDGEAYEQYF. CDR3 DNA sequence: TGCGCCAGCAGTGACGGAGAAGCCTACGAGCAGTACTTC. Full variable domain (remainder filled in from reference TRBV5-1 and TRBJ2-7): KAGVTQTPRYLIKTRGQQVTLSCSPISGHRSVSWYQQTPGQGLQFLFEYFSETQRNKGNFPGRFSGRQFSNSRSEMNVSTLELGDSALYLCASSDGEAYEQYFGPGTRLTVT.

In its sample, this clonotype was seen a few times. The chain combines TRBV3-1 with TRBJ2-5; 7 positions match TRBD1. Germline V gives CDR1 LGHDT, CDR2 YNNKEL (reference sequence). The CDR3 has 16 residues. The junction had 9 bases not matched to a gene; V was cut back by 4 bases and J by 1 base. CDR3 sequence: CASSPRDSIFQETQYF. CDR3 DNA: TGTGCCAGCAGCCCCCGGGACAGCATTTTCCAAGAGACCCAGTACTTC.